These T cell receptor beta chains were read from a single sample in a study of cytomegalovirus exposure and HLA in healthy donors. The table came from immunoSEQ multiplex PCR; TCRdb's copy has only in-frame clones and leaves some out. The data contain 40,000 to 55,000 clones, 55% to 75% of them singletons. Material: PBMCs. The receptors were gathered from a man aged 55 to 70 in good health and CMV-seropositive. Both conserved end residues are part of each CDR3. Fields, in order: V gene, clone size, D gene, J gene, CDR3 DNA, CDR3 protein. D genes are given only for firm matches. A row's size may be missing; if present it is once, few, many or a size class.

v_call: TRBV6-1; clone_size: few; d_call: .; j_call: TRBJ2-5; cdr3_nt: TGTGCCAGCAAGAGGAGACAGCCTCAAGAGACCCAGTACTTC; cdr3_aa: CASKRRQPQETQYF
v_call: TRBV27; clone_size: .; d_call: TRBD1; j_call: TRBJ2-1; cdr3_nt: TGTGCCAGCAGTCTCGAGAGGGGGCTTATGTATGAGCAGTTCTTC; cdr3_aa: CASSLERGLMYEQFF
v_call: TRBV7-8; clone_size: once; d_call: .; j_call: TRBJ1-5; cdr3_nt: TGTGCCAGCAGCTTAGGGTTCAGAATGAATAGCAATCAGCCCCAGCATTTT; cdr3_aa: CASSLGFRMNSNQPQHF
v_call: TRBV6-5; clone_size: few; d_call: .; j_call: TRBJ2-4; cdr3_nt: TGTGCCAGCAGTTACACCTCCGCGCGGGGCGGAAACATTCAGTACTTC; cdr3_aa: CASSYTSARGGNIQYF
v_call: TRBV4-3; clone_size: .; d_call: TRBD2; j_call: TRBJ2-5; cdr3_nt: TGCGCCAGCAGCCAAGATATCCTGACAGCGGGGGAACAAGAGACCCAGTACTTC; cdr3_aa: CASSQDILTAGEQETQYF
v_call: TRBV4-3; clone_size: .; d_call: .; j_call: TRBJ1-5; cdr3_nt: TGCGCCAGCAGCCAAGATTGGGGGCAGAGTGGGCAGCCCCAGCATTTT; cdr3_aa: CASSQDWGQSGQPQHF
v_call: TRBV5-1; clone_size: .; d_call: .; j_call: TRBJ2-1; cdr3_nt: TGCGCCAGCAGCTCTCCTACTGCGTACAATGAGCAGTTCTTC; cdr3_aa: CASSSPTAYNEQFF
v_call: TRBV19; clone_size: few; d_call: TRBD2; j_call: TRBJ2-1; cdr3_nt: TGTGCCAGTAGTATCCCTAGCGGGAGGTTCAATGAGCAGTTCTTC; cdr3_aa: CASSIPSGRFNEQFF
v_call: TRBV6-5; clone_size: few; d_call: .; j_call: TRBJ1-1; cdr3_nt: TGTGCCAGCAGTCCGAGCAGGGGGAACACTGAAGCTTTCTTT; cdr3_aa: CASSPSRGNTEAFF
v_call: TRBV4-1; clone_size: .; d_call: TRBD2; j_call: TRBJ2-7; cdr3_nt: TGCGCCAGCAGCCAAGATTCGACTAGCGGGACGTACGAGCAGTACTTC; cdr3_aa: CASSQDSTSGTYEQYF
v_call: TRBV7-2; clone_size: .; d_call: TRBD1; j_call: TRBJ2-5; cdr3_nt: TGTGCCAGCAGCGGGACAGGCTACCGAGAGACCCAGTACTTC; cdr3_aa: CASSGTGYRETQYF
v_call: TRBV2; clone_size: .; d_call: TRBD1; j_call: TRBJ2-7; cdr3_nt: TGTGCCAGCAGGAGAGGGACAGACGAGCAGTACTTC; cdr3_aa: CASRRGTDEQYF
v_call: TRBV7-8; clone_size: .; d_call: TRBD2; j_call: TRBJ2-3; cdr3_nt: TGTGCCAGCAGCTGGACTAGCGGGAGGCCACTTGGGGGAGATACGCAGTATTTT; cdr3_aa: CASSWTSGRPLGGDTQYF
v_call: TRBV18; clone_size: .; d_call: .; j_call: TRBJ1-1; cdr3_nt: TGTGCCAGCTCACCACCCAATGGGGCCGGCACTGAAGCTTTCTTT; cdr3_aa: CASSPPNGAGTEAFF
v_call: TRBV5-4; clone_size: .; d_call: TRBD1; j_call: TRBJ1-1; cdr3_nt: TGTGCCAGCAGCTTGGGGACAGGGGGCTTAAGGACTGAAGCTTTCTTT; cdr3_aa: CASSLGTGGLRTEAFF
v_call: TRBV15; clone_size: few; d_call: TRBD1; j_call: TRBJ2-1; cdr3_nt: TGTGCCACCAGCAGGGACAGGGAAAGGTACAATGAGCAGTTCTTC; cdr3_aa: CATSRDRERYNEQFF
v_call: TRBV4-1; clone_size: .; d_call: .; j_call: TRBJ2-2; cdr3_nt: TGCGCCAGCAGCCAACCAGACAGAGTCGTAGGGGAGCTGTTTTTT; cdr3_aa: CASSQPDRVVGELFF
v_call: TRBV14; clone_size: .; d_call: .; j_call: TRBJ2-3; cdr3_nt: TGTGCCAGCAGCCAAGTGGGGCGGGAAGATACGCAGTATTTT; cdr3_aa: CASSQVGREDTQYF
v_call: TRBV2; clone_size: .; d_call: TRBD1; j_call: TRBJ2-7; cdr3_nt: TGTGCCAGCAGTGATCCGCCAGGGGGCGACGAGCAGTACTTC; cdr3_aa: CASSDPPGGDEQYF
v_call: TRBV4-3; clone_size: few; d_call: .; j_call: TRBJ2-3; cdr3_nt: TGCGCCAGCAGCCAAACGTTTGGGTCAGGGGTGATAAATACGCAGTATTTT; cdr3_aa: CASSQTFGSGVINTQYF
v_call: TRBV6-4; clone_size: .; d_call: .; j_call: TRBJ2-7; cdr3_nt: TGTGCCAGCAAACCTCAAGTCCGGGAAGCGACGAGCTCCTACGAGCAGTACTTC; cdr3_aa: CASKPQVREATSSYEQYF
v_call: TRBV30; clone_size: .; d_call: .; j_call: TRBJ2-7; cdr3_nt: TGTGCCTGGAGTCCTCAGGGTGTCCGCTACGAGCAATACTTC; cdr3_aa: CAWSPQGVRYEQYF
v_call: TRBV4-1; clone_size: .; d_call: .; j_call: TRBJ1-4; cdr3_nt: TGCGCCAGCAGCCAGGGAGGGCAAGCTAATGAAAAACTGTTTTTT; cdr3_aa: CASSQGGQANEKLFF
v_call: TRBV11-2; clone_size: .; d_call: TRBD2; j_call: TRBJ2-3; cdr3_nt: TGTGCCAGCAGCCCCAATAGCGGGAAGGCAGATACGCAGTATTTT; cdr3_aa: CASSPNSGKADTQYF
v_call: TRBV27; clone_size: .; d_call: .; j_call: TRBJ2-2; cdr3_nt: TGTGCCAGCAGTTTCTTATCCGGGGAGCTGTTTTTT; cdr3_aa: CASSFLSGELFF
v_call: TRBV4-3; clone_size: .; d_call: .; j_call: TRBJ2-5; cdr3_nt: TGCGCCAGCAGCCAAGACCCAGCGAGTTACGGAGAGACCCAGTACTTC; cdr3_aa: CASSQDPASYGETQYF
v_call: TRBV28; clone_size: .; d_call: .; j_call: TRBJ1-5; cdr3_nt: TGTGCCAGCAGGTCCCGCAGGGGACCTCAGCCCCAGCATTTT; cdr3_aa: CASRSRRGPQPQHF
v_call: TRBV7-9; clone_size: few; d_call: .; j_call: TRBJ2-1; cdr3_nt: TGTGCCAGCAGCTCCACTAGGGACTCCTACAATGAGCAGTTCTTC; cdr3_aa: CASSSTRDSYNEQFF
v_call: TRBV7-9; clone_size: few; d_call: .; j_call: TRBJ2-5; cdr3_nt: TGTGCCAGCAGCTTAATCGACAGTCAAGAGACCCAGTACTTC; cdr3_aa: CASSLIDSQETQYF
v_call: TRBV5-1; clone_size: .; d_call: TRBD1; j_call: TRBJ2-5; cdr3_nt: TGCGCCAGCAGCCGTGGGACAGGGGCCTTAGAGACCCAGTACTTC; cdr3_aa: CASSRGTGALETQYF
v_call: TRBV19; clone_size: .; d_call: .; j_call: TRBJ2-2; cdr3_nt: TGTGCCAGTAAAAGCCAGGGGAACACCGGGGAGCTGTTTTTT; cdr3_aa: CASKSQGNTGELFF
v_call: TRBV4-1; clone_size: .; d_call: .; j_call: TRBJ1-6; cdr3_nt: TGCGCCAGCAACCTTGCTTGGGGGCGAGATAATTCACCCCTCCACTTT; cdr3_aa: CASNLAWGRDNSPLHF
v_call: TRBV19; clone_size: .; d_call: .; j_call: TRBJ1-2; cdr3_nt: TGTGCCAGCAGATCCGGGATCAACTATGGCTACACCTTC; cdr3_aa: CASRSGINYGYTF
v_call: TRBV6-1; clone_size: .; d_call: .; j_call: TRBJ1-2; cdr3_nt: TGTGCCAGCAGTGAAGTGCGGGACAACTATGGCTACACCTTC; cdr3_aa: CASSEVRDNYGYTF
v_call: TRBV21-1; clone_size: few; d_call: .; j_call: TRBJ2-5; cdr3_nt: TGTGCCAGCTCGGGGCAAGAGACCCAGTACTTC; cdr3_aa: CASSGQETQYF
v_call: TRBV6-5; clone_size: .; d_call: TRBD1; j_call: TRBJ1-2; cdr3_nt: TGTGCCAGCAGCCGACAGGGAATTGACTATGGCTACACCTTC; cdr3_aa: CASSRQGIDYGYTF
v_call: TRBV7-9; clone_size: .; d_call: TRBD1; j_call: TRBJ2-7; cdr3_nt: TGTGCCAGCAGCTTAGCGGGACAGGGTTTTCGCGAGCAGTACTTC; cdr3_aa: CASSLAGQGFREQYF
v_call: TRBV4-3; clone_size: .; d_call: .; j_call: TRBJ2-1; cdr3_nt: TGCGCCAGCAGCCAAGATTTGGGAGCCTCCTACAATGAGCAGTTCTTC; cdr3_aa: CASSQDLGASYNEQFF